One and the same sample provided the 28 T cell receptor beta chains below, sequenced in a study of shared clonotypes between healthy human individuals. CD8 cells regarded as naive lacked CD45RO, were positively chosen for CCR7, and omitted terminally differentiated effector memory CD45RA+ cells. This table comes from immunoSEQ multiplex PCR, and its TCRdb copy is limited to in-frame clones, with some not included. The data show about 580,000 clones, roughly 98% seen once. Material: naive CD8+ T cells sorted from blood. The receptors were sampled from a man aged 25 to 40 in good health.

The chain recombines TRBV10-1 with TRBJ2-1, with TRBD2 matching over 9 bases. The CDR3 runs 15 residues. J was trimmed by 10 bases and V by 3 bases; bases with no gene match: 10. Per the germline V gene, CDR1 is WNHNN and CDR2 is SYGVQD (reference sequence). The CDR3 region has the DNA TGCGCCAGCAGTGACTCACTAGCGGGCCCCGGGGAGCAGTTCTTC. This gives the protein CASSDSLAGPGEQFF.

The CDR3 sequence is CASINRGYNEQFF. The CDR3 bases are TGTGCCAGCATCAACCGGGGGTACAATGAGCAGTTCTTC. The chain links TRBV2 to TRBJ2-1; D perhaps matches TRBD2 (6 bases). Germline V lookup: CDR1 SNHLY, CDR2 FYNNEI. CDR3 length: 13 residues. The germline V and J ends were trimmed by 7 bases and 4 bases, with 11 bases remaining between them.

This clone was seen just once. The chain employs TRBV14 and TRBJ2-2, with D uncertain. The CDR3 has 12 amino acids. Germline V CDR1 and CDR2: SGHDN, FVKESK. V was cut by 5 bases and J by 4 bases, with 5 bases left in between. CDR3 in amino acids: CASSSGTGELFF. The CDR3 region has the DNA TGTGCCAGCAGCTCCGGCACCGGGGAGCTGTTTTTT.

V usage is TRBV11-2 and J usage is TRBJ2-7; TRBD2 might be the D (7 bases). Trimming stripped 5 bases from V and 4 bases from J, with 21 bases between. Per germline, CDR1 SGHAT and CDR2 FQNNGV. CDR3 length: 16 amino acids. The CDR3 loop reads CASSQLGGGSWYEQYF. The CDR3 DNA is TGTGCCAGCAGCCAGCTGGGGGGCGGGAGTTGGTACGAGCAGTACTTC.

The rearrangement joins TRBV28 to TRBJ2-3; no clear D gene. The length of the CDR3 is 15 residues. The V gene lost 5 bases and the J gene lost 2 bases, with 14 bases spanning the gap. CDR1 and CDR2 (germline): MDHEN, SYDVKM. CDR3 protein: CASSPTMDATDTQYF. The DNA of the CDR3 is TGTGCCAGCAGTCCTACCATGGACGCCACAGATACGCAGTATTTT.

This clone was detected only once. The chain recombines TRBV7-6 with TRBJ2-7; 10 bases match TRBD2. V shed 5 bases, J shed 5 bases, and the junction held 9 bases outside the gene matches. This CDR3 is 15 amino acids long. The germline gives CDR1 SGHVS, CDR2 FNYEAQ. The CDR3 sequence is CASSPIAGGVDEQYF. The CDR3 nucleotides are TGTGCCAGCAGCCCCATAGCGGGAGGTGTTGACGAGCAGTACTTC.

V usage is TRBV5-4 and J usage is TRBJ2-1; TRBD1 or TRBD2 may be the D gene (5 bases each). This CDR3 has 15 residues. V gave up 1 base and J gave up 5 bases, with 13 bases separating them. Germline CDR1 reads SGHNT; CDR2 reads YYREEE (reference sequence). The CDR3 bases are TGTGCCAGCAGCTTGTGGGCAGGGACGGACAATGAGCAGTTCTTC. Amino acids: CASSLWAGTDNEQFF. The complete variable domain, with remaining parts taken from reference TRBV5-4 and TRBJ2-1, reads ETGVTQSPTHLIKTRGQQVTLRCSSQSGHNTVSWYQQALGQGPQFIFQYYREEENGRGNFPPRFSGLQFPNYSSELNVNALELDDSALYLCASSLWAGTDNEQFFGPGTRLTVL.

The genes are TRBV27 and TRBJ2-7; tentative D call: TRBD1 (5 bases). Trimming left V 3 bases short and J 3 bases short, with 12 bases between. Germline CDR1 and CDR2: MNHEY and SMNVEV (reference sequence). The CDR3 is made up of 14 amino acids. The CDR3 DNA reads TGTGCCAGCAGTTTCTCTGGACACGGCTACGAGCAGTACTTC. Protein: CASSFSGHGYEQYF.

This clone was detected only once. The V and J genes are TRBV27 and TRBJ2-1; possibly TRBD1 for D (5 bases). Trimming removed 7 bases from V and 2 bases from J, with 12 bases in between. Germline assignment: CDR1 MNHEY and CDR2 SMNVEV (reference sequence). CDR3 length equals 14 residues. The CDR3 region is CASTRTLAYNEQFF. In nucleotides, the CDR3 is TGTGCCAGCACCAGGACATTGGCCTACAATGAGCAGTTCTTC.

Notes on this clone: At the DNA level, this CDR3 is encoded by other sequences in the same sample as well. Here the CDR3 reads CASSLGTGAYEQYF. DNA of the CDR3: TGTGCCAGCAGCCTCGGGACAGGAGCCTACGAGCAGTACTTC. The rearrangement joins TRBV11-2 to TRBJ2-7; 8 positions agree with TRBD1. CDR1 SGHAT and CDR2 FQNNGV come from the germline V gene. There are 14 residues in the CDR3. V lost 5 bases to trimming and J lost 2 bases; unmatched junction nucleotides: 5.

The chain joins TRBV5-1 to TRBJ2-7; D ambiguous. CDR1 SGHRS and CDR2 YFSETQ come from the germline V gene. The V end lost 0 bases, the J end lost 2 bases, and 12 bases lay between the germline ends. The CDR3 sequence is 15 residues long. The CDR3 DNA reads TGCGCCAGCAGCTTGGGGACCTCAGCGACCTACGAGCAGTACTTC. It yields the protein CASSLGTSATYEQYF.

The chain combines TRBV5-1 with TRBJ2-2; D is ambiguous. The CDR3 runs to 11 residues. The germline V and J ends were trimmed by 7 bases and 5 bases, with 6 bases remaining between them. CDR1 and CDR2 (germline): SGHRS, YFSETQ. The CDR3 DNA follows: TGCGCCAGCGGCGTGACCGGGGAGCTGTTTTTT. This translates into CASGVTGELFF.

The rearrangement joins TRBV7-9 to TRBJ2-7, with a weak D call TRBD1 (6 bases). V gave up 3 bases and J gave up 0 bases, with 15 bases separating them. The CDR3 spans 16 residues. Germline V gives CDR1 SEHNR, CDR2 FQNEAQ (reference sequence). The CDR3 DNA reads TGTGCCAGCAGCTTTACCGGGACAAGGAGCTCCTACGAGCAGTACTTC. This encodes CASSFTGTRSSYEQYF.

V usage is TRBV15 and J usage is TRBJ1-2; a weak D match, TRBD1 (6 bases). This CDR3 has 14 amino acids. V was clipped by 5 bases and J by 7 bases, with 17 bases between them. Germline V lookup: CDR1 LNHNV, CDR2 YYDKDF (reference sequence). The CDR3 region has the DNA TGTGCCACCAGCCGAAACCGGGACACGATTGGCTACACCTTC. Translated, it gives CATSRNRDTIGYTF.

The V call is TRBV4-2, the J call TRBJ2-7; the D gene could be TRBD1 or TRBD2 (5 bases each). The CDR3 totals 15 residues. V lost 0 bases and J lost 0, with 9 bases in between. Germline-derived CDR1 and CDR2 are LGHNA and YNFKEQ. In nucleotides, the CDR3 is TGTGCCAGCAGCCAAGACGGGACCGGCTCCTACGAGCAGTACTTC. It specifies CASSQDGTGSYEQYF.

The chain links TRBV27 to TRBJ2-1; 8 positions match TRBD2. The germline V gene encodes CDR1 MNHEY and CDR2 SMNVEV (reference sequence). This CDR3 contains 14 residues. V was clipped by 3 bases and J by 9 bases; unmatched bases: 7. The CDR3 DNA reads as TGTGCCAGCAGTTTGGGCGTAGCGGGACTTGAGCAGTTCTTC. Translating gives CASSLGVAGLEQFF.

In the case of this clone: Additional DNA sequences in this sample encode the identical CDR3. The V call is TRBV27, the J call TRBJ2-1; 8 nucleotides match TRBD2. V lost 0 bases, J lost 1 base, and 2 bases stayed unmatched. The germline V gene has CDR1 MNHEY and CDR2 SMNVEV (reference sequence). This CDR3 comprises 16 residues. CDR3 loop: CASSLSAGGSYNEQFF. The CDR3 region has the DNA TGTGCCAGCAGTTTATCGGCGGGAGGATCCTACAATGAGCAGTTCTTC.

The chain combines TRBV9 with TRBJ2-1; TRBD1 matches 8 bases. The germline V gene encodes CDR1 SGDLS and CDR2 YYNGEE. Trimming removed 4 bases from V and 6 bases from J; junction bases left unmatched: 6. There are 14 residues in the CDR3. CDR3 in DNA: TGTGCCAGCAGCACAGGACAGGGCTCCAATGAGCAGTTCTTC. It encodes CASSTGQGSNEQFF.

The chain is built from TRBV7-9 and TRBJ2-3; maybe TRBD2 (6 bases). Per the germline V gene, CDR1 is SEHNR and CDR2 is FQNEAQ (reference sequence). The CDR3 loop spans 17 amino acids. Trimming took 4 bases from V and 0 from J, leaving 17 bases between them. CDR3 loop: CASSSNAGTRSTDTQYF. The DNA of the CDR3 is TGTGCCAGCAGCTCTAACGCCGGGACTCGGAGCACAGATACGCAGTATTTT.

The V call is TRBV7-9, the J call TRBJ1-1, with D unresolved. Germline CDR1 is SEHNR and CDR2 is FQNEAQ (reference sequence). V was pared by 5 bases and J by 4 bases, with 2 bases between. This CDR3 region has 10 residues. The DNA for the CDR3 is TGTGCCAGCAGCGCCACTGAAGCTTTCTTT. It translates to CASSATEAFF.

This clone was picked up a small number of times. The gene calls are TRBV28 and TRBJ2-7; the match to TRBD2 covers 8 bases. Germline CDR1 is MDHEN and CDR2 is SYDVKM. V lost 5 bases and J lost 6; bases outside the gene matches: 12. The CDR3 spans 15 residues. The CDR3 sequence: CASSKIAGTVSEQYF. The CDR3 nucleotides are TGTGCCAGCAGTAAGATAGCGGGGACCGTCAGCGAGCAGTACTTC.

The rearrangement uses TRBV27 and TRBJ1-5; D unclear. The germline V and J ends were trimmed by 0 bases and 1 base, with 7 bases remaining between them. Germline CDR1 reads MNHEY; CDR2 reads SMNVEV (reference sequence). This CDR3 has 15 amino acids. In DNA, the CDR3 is TGTGCCAGCAGTTTATCTATGGGGAGCAATCAGCCCCAGCATTTT. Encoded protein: CASSLSMGSNQPQHF.

The CDR3 nucleotides are TGTGCCAGCAGCTTTAGGACAGCCCCTATCACAGATACGCAGTATTTT. Residues: CASSFRTAPITDTQYF. V and J are TRBV5-4 and TRBJ2-3; a weak D match, TRBD1 (6 bases). V lost 2 bases and J lost 2, with 15 bases in between. This CDR3 has 16 residues. In germline, CDR1 is SGHNT, CDR2 YYREEE (reference sequence).

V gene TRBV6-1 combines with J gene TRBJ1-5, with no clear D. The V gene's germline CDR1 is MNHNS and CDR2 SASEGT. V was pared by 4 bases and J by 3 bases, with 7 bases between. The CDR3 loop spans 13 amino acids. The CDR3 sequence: CASSVTYNQPQHF. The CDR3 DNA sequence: TGTGCCAGCAGTGTGACGTACAATCAGCCCCAGCATTTT.

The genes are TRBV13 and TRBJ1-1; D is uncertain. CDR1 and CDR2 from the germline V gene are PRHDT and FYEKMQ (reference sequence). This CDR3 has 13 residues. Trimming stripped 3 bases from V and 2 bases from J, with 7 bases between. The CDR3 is CASSFPGNTEAFF. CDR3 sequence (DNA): TGTGCCAGCAGCTTTCCGGGAAACACTGAAGCTTTCTTT.

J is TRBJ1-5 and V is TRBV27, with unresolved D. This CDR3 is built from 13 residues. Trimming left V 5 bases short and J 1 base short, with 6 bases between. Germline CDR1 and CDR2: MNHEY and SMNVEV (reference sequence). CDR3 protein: CASSPMSNQPQHF. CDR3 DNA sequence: TGTGCCAGCAGTCCAATGAGCAATCAGCCCCAGCATTTT.

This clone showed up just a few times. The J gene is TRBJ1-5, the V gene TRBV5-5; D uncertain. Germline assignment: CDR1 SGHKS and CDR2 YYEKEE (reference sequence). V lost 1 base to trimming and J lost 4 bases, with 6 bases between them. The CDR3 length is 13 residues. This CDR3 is CASSLRTNQPQHF. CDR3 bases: TGTGCCAGCAGCTTGAGAACTAATCAGCCCCAGCATTTT.

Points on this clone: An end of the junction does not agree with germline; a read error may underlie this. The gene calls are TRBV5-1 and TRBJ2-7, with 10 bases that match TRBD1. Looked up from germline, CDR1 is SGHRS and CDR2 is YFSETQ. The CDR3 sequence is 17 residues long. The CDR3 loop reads CASRLGQGMIVGYEQYF. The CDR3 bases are TGCGCCAGCAGGTTGGGACAGGGGATGATTGTAGGCTACGAGCAGTACTTC.